These 17 T cell receptor beta chains were sequenced from one sample in a study of T cell responses to AZD1222 COVID-19 vaccine. Using immunoSEQ multiplex PCR, the repertoire was profiled, and TCRdb retains in-frame clones only, with some absent. The data show roughly 86,000 clones, with over 75% seen just once and 31% held by the top ten. The material sequenced was peripheral blood, taken on day 0 of AZD1222 vaccination. These receptors were collected from an adult in good health.

The chain links TRBV29-1 to TRBJ2-7, with 8 bases aligning to TRBD1. V gave up 6 bases and J gave up 0 bases; unmatched junction bases: 7. The CDR3 spans 14 residues. Germline V CDR1 and CDR2: SQVTM, ANQGSEA. CDR3 sequence (DNA): TGCAGCGTGGGACAGGCCGGGAGCTCCTACGAGCAGTACTTC. Its translation is CSVGQAGSSYEQYF.

The rearrangement uses TRBV27 and TRBJ2-6; no reliable D call. V gave up 3 bases and J gave up 1 base, with 10 bases separating them. CDR1 is MNHEY and CDR2 is SMNVEV in the germline V gene (reference sequence). The CDR3 has 16 residues. Here the CDR3 reads CASSFAHLSGANVLTF. In nucleotides, the CDR3 is TGTGCCAGCAGTTTCGCCCATCTGTCTGGGGCCAACGTCCTGACTTTC. Looking up the rest from reference TRBV27 and TRBJ2-6 gives the full variable domain: EAQVTQNPRYLITVTGKKLTVTCSQNMNHEYMSWYRQDPGLGLRQIYYSMNVEVTDKGDVPEGYKVSRKEKRNFPLILESPSPNQTSLYFCASSFAHLSGANVLTFGAGSRLTVL.

The chain recombines TRBV6-5 with TRBJ1-4, with TRBD1 as a possible D gene (5 bases). The CDR3 is 15 residues long. V was shortened by 5 bases and J by 3 bases, with 13 bases between the two germline ends. CDR1 is MNHEY, CDR2 SVGAGI, per germline. As DNA, the CDR3 is TGTGCCAGCAGTACCCGGGACCGGTCTAATGAAAAACTGTTTTTT. Protein: CASSTRDRSNEKLFF.

This rearrangement joins TRBV9 to TRBJ1-5; D unclear. Between the trimmed V and J ends, which lost 4 bases and 6 bases, there was a span of 14 bases. The CDR3 covers 14 residues. Germline V CDR1 and CDR2: SGDLS, YYNGEE. This CDR3 is CASSPTGAGQPQHF. The DNA for the CDR3 is TGTGCCAGCAGCCCGACCGGAGCGGGTCAGCCCCAGCATTTT. The full variable domain, with the rest looked up from reference TRBV9 and TRBJ1-5, is DSGVTQTPKHLITATGQRVTLRCSPRSGDLSVYWYQQSLDQGLQFLIQYYNGEERAKGNILERFSAQQFPDLHSELNLSSLELGDSALYFCASSPTGAGQPQHFGDGTRLSIL.

The CDR3 reads CASSPGGPDTQYF. CDR3 DNA sequence: TGTGCCAGCAGCCCCGGGGGCCCAGATACGCAGTATTTT. The rearrangement links TRBV28 to TRBJ2-3; either TRBD1 or TRBD2 may fit D (6 bases each). The germline V and J ends were trimmed by 6 bases and 4 bases, with 11 bases remaining between them. The CDR3 loop spans 13 amino acids. Germline CDR1 is MDHEN and CDR2 is SYDVKM.

The chain joins TRBV10-3 to TRBJ1-1; 12 bases are a match to TRBD1. Germline assignment: CDR1 ENHRY and CDR2 SYGVKD. Losses at the gene ends were 0 bases for V and 9 bases for J; bases not matched to a gene: 2. This CDR3 has 14 amino acids. CDR3 nucleotides: TGTGCCATCAGTGAGTCGGGGACAGGGGGCAAAGCTTTCTTT. Translated: CAISESGTGGKAFF.

V is TRBV5-1 and J is TRBJ1-5, with D possibly being TRBD1 (5 bases). The CDR3 consists of 15 residues. V lost 0 bases, J lost 0 bases, and 7 bases lay in between. Germline values: CDR1 SGHRS, CDR2 YFSETQ. CDR3 sequence: CASSLGDSSNQPQHF. The CDR3 bases are TGCGCCAGCAGCTTGGGAGACAGTAGCAATCAGCCCCAGCATTTT.

The chain is built from TRBV28 and TRBJ1-2; tentative D call: TRBD1 (6 bases). The germline V gene encodes CDR1 MDHEN and CDR2 SYDVKM. V was shortened by 6 bases and J by 5 bases, with 16 bases between the two germline ends. CDR3 length equals 14 residues. The CDR3 loop is CASRRPGTQYGYTF. The CDR3 region has the DNA TGTGCCAGCAGACGGCCCGGGACACAATATGGCTACACCTTC.

The chain joins TRBV19 to TRBJ2-7; D unresolved. CDR3 length: 12 residues. CDR1 is LNHDA and CDR2 is SQIVND in the germline V gene (reference sequence). Trimming cost V 4 bases and J 5 bases, with 9 bases left between them. The CDR3 DNA is TGTGCCAGTAGTAACATACGCCACGAGCAGTACTTC. Its translation: CASSNIRHEQYF. Full variable domain (remainder filled in from reference TRBV19 and TRBJ2-7): DGGITQSPKYLFRKEGQNVTLSCEQNLNHDAMYWYRQDPGQGLRLIYYSQIVNDFQKGDIAEGYSVSREKKESFPLTVTSAQKNPTAFYLCASSNIRHEQYFGPGTRLTVT.

The J gene is TRBJ2-7, the V gene TRBV12-5, with D maybe TRBD2 (6 bases). The V end lost 3 bases, the J end lost 4 bases, and 19 bases lay between the germline ends. Germline values: CDR1 LGHNT, CDR2 FRNRAP. The CDR3 length is 16 residues. CDR3 region: CASGLRIGVAGYEQYF. CDR3 coding DNA: TGTGCTAGTGGTTTACGTATCGGGGTTGCGGGGTACGAGCAGTACTTC.

This clone was seen just once. The V gene is TRBV5-1, the J gene TRBJ2-3; no definite D call. CDR3 length: 12 amino acids. Germline CDR1 SGHRS, CDR2 YFSETQ. The ends were cut back, 1 base at V and 6 bases at J, with 6 bases in the middle. CDR3 coding DNA: TGCGCCAGCAGCTTGTTGGATGATACGCAGTATTTT. It translates to CASSLLDDTQYF.

The J gene is TRBJ1-3, the V gene TRBV20-1; D unresolved. V was shortened by 6 bases and J by 0 bases, with 3 bases between the two germline ends. Germline V gene data show CDR1 as DFQATT and CDR2 as SNEGSKA (reference sequence). This CDR3 has 11 amino acids. CDR3 DNA: TGCAGTGCAATCTCTGGAAACACCATATATTTT. Protein: CSAISGNTIYF.

This chain connects TRBV5-5 to TRBJ2-7; 9 positions agree with TRBD2. The CDR3 consists of 15 residues. The V gene end was trimmed by 4 bases and the J gene end by 2 bases; junction bases not matched to a gene: 7. Per the germline V gene, CDR1 is SGHKS and CDR2 is YYEKEE (reference sequence). DNA of the CDR3: TGTGCCAGCAGCCCCGCTCTAGCGGGGACCTACGAGCAGTACTTC. This gives the protein CASSPALAGTYEQYF. The full variable domain, its missing parts supplied by reference TRBV5-5 and TRBJ2-7, is DAGVTQSPTHLIKTRGQQVTLRCSPISGHKSVSWYQQVLGQGPQFIFQYYEKEERGRGNFPDRFSARQFPNYSSELNVNALLLGDSALYLCASSPALAGTYEQYFGPGTRLTVT.

The J gene is TRBJ1-5, the V gene TRBV11-2; D is unresolved. Trimming stripped 3 bases from V and 6 bases from J, with 9 bases between. Germline V gives CDR1 SGHAT, CDR2 FQNNGV. The CDR3 runs to 13 residues. CDR3 sequence reads: CASSFSLRQPQHF. CDR3 nucleotides: TGTGCCAGCAGCTTTAGTCTACGTCAGCCCCAGCATTTT. Filled out from reference TRBV11-2 and TRBJ1-5, the complete variable domain reads EAGVAQSPRYKIIEKRQSVAFWCNPISGHATLYWYQQILGQGPKLLIQFQNNGVVDDSQLPKDRFSAERLKGVDSTLKIQPAKLEDSAVYLCASSFSLRQPQHFGDGTRLSIL.

The chain joins TRBV11-1 to TRBJ2-7; the D gene is possibly TRBD2 (5 bases). With 5 bases removed from V and 0 bases from J, the gap between germline ends came to 8 bases. The germline V gene encodes CDR1 SGHAT and CDR2 FQDESV (reference sequence). The CDR3 extends over 13 amino acids. The CDR3 sequence: CASSPDYSYEQYF. Written as DNA, the CDR3 is TGTGCCAGCAGCCCAGACTACTCCTACGAGCAGTACTTC.

The V call is TRBV10-1, the J call TRBJ1-1; tentative D call: TRBD1 (6 bases). Trimming cost V 1 base and J 7 bases, with 10 bases left between them. CDR1 is WNHNN and CDR2 is SYGVQD in the germline V gene (reference sequence). The CDR3 runs 13 residues. The CDR3: CASSEYRVGEAFF. The DNA of the CDR3 is TGCGCCAGCAGTGAGTACAGGGTGGGTGAAGCTTTCTTT.

This clone was seen just once. This rearrangement joins TRBV7-9 to TRBJ1-4; D unresolved. The CDR3 covers 13 residues. Trimming took off 2 bases at V and 8 bases at J, with 9 bases between the two ends. In germline, CDR1 is SEHNR, CDR2 FQNEAQ (reference sequence). In DNA form, the CDR3 reads TGTGCCAGCAGCTTACTAGTCGGGGAAAAACTGTTTTTT. This codes for CASSLLVGEKLFF.